This paragraph reports one T cell receptor beta chain. What it recognizes is unknown. Deletions cut 4 bases from V and 0 bases from J, with 6 bases between. Germline loops: CDR1 SGHRS, CDR2 YFSETQ. This CDR3 region has 13 residues. Making the TCR beta libraries involved quantitative 5'-RACE with molecular barcodes. TCRdb analysed the 5' RACE reads with MiXCR anew, one entry per CDR3 protein. The repertoire has tens of thousands of distinct CDR3 sequences, 27% of them found once; the top ten carry roughly three fifths. The record originates from a study of CD8 T cells in ankylosing spondylitis. Findings of the study overall: What appeared characteristic of ankylosing spondylitis blood was a TCR beta motif of 7 or 8 highly homologous variants. With a CD8+ phenotype, disease-linked clones were relatively rare in peripheral blood.

The sample taken for sequencing was blood, either unsorted or a sorted T cell fraction (not recorded which). The V gene is TRBV5-1, the J gene TRBJ2-3; D is perhaps TRBD2 (6 bases). The receptor was derived from a male donor with ankylosing spondylitis or in good health (not recorded which). DNA for the CDR3: TGCGCCAGCAGCGGGACTAGCACAGATACGCAGTATTTT. Translating it yields CASSGTSTDTQYF.